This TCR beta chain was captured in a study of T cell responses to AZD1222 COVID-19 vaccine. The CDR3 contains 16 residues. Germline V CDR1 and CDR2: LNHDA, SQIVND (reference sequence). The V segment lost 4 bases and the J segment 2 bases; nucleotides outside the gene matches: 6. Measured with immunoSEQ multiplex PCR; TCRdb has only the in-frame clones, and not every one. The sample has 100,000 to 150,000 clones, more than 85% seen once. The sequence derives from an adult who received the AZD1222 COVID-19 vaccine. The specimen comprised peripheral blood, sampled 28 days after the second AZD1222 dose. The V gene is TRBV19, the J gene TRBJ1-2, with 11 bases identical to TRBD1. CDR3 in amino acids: CASSRTGTGGNYGYTF. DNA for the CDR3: TGTGCCAGTAGTAGGACGGGGACAGGGGGGAACTATGGCTACACCTTC.